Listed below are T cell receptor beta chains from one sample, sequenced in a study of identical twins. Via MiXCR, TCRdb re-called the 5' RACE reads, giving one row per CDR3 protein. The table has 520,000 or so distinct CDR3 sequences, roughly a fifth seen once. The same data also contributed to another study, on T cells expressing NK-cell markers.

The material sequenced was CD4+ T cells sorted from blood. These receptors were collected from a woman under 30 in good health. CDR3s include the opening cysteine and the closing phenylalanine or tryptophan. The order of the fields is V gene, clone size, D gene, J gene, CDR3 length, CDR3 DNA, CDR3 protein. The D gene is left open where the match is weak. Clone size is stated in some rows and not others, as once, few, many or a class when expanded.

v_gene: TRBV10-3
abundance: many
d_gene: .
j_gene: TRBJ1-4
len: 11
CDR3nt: TGTGCCATCAGTGCTGGCGACAAACTGTTTTTT
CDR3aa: CAISAGDKLFF

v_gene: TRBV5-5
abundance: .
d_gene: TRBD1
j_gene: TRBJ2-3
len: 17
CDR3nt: TGTGCCAGCAGCCCCGGACAGGGTATATTGAGGGGAGATACGCAGTATTTT
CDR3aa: CASSPGQGILRGDTQYF

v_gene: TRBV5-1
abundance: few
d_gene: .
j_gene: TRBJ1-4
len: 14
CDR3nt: TGCGCCAGCAGCTTAACCGGAGGGAGTGAAAAACTGTTTTTT
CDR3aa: CASSLTGGSEKLFF

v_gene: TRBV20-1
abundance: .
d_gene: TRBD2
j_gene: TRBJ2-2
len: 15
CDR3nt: TGCAGTGCCAATCTAGCGGGGAGGAACACCGGGGAGCTGTTTTTT
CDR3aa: CSANLAGRNTGELFF

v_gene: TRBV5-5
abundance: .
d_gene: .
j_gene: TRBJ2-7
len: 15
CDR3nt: TGTGCCAGCAGCTTGGGCCCTAGCGTCCCCTACGAGCAGTACTTC
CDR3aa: CASSLGPSVPYEQYF

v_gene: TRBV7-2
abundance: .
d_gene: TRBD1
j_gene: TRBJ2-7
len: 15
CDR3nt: TGTGCCAGCAGCTTAGTGGGGACAGGGATCTACGAGCAGTACTTC
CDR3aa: CASSLVGTGIYEQYF

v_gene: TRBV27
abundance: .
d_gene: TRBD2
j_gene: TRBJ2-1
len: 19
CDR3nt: TGTGCCAGCAGTTCCAAACGACAGGGGACTAGCGGGTTTTTCAATGAGCAGTTCTTC
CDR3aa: CASSSKRQGTSGFFNEQFF

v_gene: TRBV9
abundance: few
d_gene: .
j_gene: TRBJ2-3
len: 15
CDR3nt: TGTGCCAGCAGCGCGCCTCAACAGAGCACAGATACGCAGTATTTT
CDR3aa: CASSAPQQSTDTQYF

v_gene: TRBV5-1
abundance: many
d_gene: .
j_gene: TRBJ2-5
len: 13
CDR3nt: TGCGCCAGCAGCTTAGGAATCCAAGAGACCCAGTACTTC
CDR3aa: CASSLGIQETQYF

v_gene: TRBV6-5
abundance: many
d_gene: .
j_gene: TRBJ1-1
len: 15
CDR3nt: TGTGCCAGCAGTTACGGACGGACTTTGAACACTGAAGCTTTCTTT
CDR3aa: CASSYGRTLNTEAFF

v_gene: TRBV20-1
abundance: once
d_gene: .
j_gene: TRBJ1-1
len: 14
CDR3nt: TGCAGTGCTAGATTGGCAGGGATAAACACTGAAGCTTTCTTT
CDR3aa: CSARLAGINTEAFF

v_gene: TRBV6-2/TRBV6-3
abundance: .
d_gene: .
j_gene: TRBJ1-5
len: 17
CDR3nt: TGTGCCAGCAGTTCCATGCAGCTTGAGAGGAGCAATCAGCCCCAGCATTTT
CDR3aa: CASSSMQLERSNQPQHF

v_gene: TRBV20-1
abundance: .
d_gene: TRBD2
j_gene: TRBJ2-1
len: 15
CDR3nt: TGCAGTGCCCAAGCGGGAGGGAGCTCCTACAATGAGCAGTTCTTC
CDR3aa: CSAQAGGSSYNEQFF

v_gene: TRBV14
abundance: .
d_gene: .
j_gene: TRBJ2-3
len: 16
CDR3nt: TGTGCCAGCAGCCAGAGTGAAGGGTTAGCCCCAGATACGCAGTATTTT
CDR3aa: CASSQSEGLAPDTQYF

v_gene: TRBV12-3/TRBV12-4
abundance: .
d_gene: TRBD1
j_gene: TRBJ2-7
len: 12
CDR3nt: TGTGCCAGCAGTGGGGACAGGGTGTCTTGGTACTTC
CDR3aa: CASSGDRVSWYF

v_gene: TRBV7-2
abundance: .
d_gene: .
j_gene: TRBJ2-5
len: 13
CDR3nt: TGTGCCAGCAGCTTCGGGGCCGGGGAGACCCAGTACTTC
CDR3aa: CASSFGAGETQYF

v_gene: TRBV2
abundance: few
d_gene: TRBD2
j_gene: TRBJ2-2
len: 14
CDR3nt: TGTGCCTGCGGGAGGGGGTGGAAGACCGGGGAGCTGTTTTTT
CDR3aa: CACGRGWKTGELFF

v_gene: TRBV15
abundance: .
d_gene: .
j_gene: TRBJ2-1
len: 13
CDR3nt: TGTGCCACCACGCGGGCATCCTACAATGAGCAGTTCTTC
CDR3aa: CATTRASYNEQFF

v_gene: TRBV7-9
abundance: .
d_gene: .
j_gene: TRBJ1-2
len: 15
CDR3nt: TGTGCCAGCAGCTTAGACCCAGGCCAGGGACTTGGCTACACCTTC
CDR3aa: CASSLDPGQGLGYTF

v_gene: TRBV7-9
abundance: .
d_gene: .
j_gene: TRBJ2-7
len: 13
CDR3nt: TGTGCCAGCAGCTTAACACGGGCCTACGAGCAGTACTTC
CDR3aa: CASSLTRAYEQYF

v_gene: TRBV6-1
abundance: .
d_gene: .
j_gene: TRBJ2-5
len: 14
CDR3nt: TGTGCCAGCAGTAATGGGAGGGGGCCGGAGACCCAGTACTTC
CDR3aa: CASSNGRGPETQYF

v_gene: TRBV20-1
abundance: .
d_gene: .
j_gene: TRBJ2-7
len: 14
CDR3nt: TGCAGTGCCCAAAGAGGGGGTAGCTCCTACGAGCAGTACTTC
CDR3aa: CSAQRGGSSYEQYF

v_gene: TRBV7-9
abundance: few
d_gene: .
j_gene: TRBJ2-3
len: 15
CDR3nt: TGTGCCAGCAGCTCCCAGAGGGGCCACCGAGATACGCAGTATTTT
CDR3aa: CASSSQRGHRDTQYF

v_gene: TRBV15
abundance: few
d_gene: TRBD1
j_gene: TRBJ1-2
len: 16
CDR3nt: TGTGCCACCAGCAGATGGGAAGCCGGGACAGACTATGGCTACACCTTC
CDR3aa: CATSRWEAGTDYGYTF

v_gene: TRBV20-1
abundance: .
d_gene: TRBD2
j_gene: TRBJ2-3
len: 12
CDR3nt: TGCAGTGCTAGATGGACTAGCGATACGCAGTATTTT
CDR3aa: CSARWTSDTQYF

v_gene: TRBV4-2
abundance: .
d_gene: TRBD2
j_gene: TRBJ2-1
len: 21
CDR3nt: TGTGCCAGCAGCCCTCCCGCCCGGGATGATAGCGGGAAAAGGAGCTACAATGAGCAGTTCTTC
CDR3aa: CASSPPARDDSGKRSYNEQFF

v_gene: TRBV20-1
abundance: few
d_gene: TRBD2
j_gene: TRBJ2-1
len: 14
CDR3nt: TGCAGTGCTAGCACGGGAGGGAAGTTTGCTGAGCAGTTCTTC
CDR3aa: CSASTGGKFAEQFF

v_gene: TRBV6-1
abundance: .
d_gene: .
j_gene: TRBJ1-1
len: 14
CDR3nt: TGTGCCAGCAGCTCCCCGTGGGGGATTGGTCGAGCTTTCTTT
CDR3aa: CASSSPWGIGRAFF

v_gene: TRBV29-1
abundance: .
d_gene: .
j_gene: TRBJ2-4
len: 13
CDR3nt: TGCAGCGTCGACCCCATAGCCAAAAACATTCAGTACTTC
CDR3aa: CSVDPIAKNIQYF

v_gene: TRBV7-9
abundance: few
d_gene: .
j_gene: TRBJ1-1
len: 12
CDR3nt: TGTGCCAGCGGGAATCATGGTGATGAAGCTTTCTTT
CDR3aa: CASGNHGDEAFF

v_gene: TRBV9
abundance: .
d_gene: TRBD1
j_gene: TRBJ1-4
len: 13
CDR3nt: TGTGCCAGCAGCGCTACAGGGGAAGAAAAACTGTTTTTT
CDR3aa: CASSATGEEKLFF

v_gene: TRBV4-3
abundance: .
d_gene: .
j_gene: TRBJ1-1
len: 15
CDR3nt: TGCGCCAGCAGCCATCCCGCAGGGGAGGGGACTGAAGCTTTCTTT
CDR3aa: CASSHPAGEGTEAFF

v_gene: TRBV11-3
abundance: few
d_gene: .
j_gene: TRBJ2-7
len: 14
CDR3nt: TGTGCCAGCAGCTTAACCCAGGGAGACTACGAGCAGTACTTC
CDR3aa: CASSLTQGDYEQYF

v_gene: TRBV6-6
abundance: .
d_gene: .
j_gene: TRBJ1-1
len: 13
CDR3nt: TGTGCCAGCAGTTACCAAGACGGAGCTGAAGCTTTCTTT
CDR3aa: CASSYQDGAEAFF

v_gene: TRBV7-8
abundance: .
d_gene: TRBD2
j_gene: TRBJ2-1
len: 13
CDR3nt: TGTGCCAGCCGTAGCGGGGAGGACAATGAGCAGTTCTTC
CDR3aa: CASRSGEDNEQFF

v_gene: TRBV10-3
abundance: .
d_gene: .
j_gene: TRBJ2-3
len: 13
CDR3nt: TGTGCCATCAGTAATTCCAGCACAGATACGCAGTATTTT
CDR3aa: CAISNSSTDTQYF

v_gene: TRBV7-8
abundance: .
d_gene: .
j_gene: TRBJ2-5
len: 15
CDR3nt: TGTGCCAGCAGCTTAGAAATAGGAAAAGGAGAGACCCAGTACTTC
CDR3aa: CASSLEIGKGETQYF

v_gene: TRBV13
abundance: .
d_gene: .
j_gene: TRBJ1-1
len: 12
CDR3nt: TGTGCCAGCAGCTTAAAGGGGTCTGAAGCTTTCTTT
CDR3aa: CASSLKGSEAFF

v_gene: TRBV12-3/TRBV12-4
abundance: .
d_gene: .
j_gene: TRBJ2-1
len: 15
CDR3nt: TGTGCCAGCAAGGAGACAGGAAGGCCCTACAATGAGCAGTTCTTC
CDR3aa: CASKETGRPYNEQFF

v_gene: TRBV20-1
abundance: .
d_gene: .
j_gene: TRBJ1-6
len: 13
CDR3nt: TGCAGTGCTGGGGGGAGGCTAGATTCACCCCTCCACTTT
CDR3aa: CSAGGRLDSPLHF

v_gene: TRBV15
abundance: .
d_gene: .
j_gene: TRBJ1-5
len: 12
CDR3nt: TGTGCCACCAGCAGAGGTTCCCAGCCCCAGCATTTT
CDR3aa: CATSRGSQPQHF

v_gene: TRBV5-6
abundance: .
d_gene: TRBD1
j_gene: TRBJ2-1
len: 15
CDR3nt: TGTGCCAGCAGCTTCAGACAGGGGAATAACAATGAGCAGTTCTTC
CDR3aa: CASSFRQGNNNEQFF

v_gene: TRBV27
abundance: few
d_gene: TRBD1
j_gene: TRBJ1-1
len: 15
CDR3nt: TGTGCCAGCAGTTATTCCCGGGACAGAGGGGTTAAGGCTTTCTTT
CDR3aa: CASSYSRDRGVKAFF

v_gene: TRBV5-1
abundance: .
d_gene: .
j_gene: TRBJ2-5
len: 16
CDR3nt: TGCGCCAGCAGCTTGTGGGGGGCAGTCCGGCAAGAGACCCAGTACTTC
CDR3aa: CASSLWGAVRQETQYF

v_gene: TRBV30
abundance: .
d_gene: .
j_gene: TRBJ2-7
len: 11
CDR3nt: TGTGCCTGGGCTGGTCCAGGGTGGCAGTACTTC
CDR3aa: CAWAGPGWQYF

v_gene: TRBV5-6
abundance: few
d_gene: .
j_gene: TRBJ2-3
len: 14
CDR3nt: TGTGCCAGCAGCGGAACTAGGCTCACAGATACGCAGTATTTT
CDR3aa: CASSGTRLTDTQYF

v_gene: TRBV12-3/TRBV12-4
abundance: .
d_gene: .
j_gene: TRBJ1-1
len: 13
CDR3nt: TGTGCCAGCAGTTTCTCTCCGGACACTGAAGCTTTCTTT
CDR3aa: CASSFSPDTEAFF

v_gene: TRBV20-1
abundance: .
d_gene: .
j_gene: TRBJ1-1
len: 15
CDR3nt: TGCAGTGCTAGGGGGGACACGGGATTGAACACTGAAGCTTTCTTT
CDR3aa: CSARGDTGLNTEAFF

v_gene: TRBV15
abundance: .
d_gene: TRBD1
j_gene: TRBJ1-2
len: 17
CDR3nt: TGTGCCACCAGCAGAGCGGTGATGGCAGGGGGTAACTATGGCTACACCTTC
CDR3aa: CATSRAVMAGGNYGYTF

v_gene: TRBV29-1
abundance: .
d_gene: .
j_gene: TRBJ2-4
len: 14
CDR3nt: TGCAGCGTTGGTGAGGGGGGCGCCAAAAACATTCAGTACTTC
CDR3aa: CSVGEGGAKNIQYF

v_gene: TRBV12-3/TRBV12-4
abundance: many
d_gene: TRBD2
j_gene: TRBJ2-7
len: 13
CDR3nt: TGTGCCAGCCGGACTAGCGGGACCTACGAGCAGTACTTC
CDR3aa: CASRTSGTYEQYF

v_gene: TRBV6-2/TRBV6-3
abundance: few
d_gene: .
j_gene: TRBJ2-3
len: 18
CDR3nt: TGTGCCAGCAGTCGCCTACTCATTCGCGGGCAGCGAGCAGATACGCAGTATTTT
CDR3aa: CASSRLLIRGQRADTQYF

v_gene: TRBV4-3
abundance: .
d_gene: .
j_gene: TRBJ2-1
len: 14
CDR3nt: TGCGCCAGCAGCCAAGATATCGGTAGGGATGAGCAGTTCTTC
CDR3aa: CASSQDIGRDEQFF

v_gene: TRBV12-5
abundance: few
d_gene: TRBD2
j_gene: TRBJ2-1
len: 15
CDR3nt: TGTGCTAGTGGTTTGGGATTAGCGGGAGTTAATGAGCAGTTCTTC
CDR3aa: CASGLGLAGVNEQFF

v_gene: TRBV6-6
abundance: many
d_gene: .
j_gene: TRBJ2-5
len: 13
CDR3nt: TGTGCCAGCAGTTACGGTGTTCTGGGGGACCAGTACTTC
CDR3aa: CASSYGVLGDQYF

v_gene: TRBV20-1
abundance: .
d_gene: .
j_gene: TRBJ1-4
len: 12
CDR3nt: TGCAGTGCTAGAGCGGGGATTGAAAAACTGTTTTTT
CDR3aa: CSARAGIEKLFF

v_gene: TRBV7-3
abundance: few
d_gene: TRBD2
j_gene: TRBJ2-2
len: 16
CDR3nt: TGTGCCAGCAGCCGAGGGACTAGCCAGAACACCGGGGAGCTGTTTTTT
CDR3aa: CASSRGTSQNTGELFF

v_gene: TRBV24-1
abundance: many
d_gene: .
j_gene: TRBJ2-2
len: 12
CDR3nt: TGTGCCACCAGTCGAGAAACCGGGGAGCTGTTTTTT
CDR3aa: CATSRETGELFF

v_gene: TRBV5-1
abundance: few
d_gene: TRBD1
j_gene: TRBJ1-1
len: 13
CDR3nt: TGCGCCAGCAGCTCGGAGGGGGCCAATCCCGCTTTCTTT
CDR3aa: CASSSEGANPAFF

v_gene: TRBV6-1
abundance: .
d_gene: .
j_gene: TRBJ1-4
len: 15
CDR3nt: TGTGCCAGCGGGCCAGGCCATTCAACTAATGAAAAACTGTTTTTT
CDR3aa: CASGPGHSTNEKLFF